This entry lists 2 T cell receptor beta chains sequenced from one sample in a study of siplizumab effects on memory and regulatory T cells. TCRdb's copy holds only in-frame clones and misses some; the assay was immunoSEQ multiplex PCR. The sample yields around 110,000 clones, 94% seen once. Sequencing used non-Treg CD4+ T cells sorted from blood. These receptors were taken from a human donor in good health.

The chain recombines TRBV5-8 with TRBJ2-5; D is unclear. In germline, CDR1 is SGHTS, CDR2 YDEGEE. The CDR3 spans 13 residues. V lost 2 bases and J 5 bases, leaving 10 bases between the germline ends. CDR3 in amino acids: CASSFPATETQYF. DNA for the CDR3: TGTGCCAGCAGCTTCCCCGCAACCGAGACCCAGTACTTC.

The V call is TRBV25-1, the J call TRBJ1-1, with D perhaps matching TRBD1 (5 bases). This CDR3 comprises 12 residues. The V end was cut by 4 bases, the J end by 6 bases, with 9 bases between. Germline V CDR1 and CDR2: MGHDK, SYGVNS. Here the CDR3 reads CASSGGQAEAFF. In nucleotides, the CDR3 is TGTGCCAGCAGTGGCGGACAAGCTGAAGCTTTCTTT.